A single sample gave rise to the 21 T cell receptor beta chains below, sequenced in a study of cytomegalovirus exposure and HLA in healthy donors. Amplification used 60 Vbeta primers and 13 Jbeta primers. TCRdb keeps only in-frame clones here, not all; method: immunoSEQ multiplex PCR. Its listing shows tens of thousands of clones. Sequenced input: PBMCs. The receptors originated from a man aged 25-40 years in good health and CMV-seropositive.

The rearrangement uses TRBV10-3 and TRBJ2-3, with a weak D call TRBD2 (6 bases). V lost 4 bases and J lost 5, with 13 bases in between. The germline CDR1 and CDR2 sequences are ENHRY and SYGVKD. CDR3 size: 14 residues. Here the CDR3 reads CAISGLGGRDTQYF. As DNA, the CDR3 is TGTGCCATCAGTGGACTAGGAGGGAGAGATACGCAGTATTTT.

This CDR3 reads CASSLAAGSRIITEAFF. Written as DNA, the CDR3 is TGTGCCAGCAGTTTAGCGGCAGGGTCTCGGATAATCACTGAAGCTTTCTTT. The genes are TRBV27 and TRBJ1-1; TRBD1 is a possible D gene (5 bases). The CDR3 consists of 17 residues. The germline V and J ends were trimmed by 2 bases and 4 bases, with 20 bases remaining between them. Germline V lookup: CDR1 MNHEY, CDR2 SMNVEV (reference sequence).

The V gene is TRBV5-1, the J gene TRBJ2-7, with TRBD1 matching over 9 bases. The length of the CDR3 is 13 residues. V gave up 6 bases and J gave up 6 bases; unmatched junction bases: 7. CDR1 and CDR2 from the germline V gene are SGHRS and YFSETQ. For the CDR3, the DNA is TGCGCCAGCAAACGGGACAGGGATGCCGAGCAGTACTTC. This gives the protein CASKRDRDAEQYF.

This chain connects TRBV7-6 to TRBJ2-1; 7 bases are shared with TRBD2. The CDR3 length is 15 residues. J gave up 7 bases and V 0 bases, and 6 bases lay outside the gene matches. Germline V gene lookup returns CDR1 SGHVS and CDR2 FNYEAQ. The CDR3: CASSLARTSWNEQFF. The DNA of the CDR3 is TGTGCCAGCAGCTTAGCCCGGACTAGTTGGAATGAGCAGTTCTTC.

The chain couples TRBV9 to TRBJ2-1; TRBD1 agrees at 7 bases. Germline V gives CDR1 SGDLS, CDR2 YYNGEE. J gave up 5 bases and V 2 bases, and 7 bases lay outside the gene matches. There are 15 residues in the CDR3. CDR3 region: CASSVSGTVNNEQFF. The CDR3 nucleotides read TGTGCCAGCAGCGTTTCCGGGACAGTAAACAATGAGCAGTTCTTC.

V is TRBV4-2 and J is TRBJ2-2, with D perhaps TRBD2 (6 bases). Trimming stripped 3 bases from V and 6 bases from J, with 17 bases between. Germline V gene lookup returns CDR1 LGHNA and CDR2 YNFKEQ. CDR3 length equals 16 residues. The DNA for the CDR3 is TGTGCCAGCAGCCAGGCCTCCGGGAGACCCGCCGGGGAGCTGTTTTTT. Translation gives CASSQASGRPAGELFF.

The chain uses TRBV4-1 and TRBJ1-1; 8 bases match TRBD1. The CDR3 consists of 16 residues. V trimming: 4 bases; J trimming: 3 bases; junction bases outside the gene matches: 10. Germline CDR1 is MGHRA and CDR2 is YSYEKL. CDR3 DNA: TGCGCCAGCAGCCTACCAGGACAGGGCGGGGACACTGAAGCTTTCTTT. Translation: CASSLPGQGGDTEAFF.

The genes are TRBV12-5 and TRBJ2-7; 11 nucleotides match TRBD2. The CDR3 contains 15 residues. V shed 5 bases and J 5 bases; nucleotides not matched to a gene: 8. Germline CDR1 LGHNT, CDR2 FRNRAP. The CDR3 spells CASGPDSGRANEQYF. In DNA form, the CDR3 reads TGTGCTAGTGGTCCCGATAGCGGGAGGGCCAACGAGCAGTACTTC.

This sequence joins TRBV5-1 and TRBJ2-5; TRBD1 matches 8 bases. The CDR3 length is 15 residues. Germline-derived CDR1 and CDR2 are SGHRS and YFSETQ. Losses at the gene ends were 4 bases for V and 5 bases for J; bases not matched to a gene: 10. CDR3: CASSPAGQGLETQYF. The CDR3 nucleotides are TGCGCCAGCAGCCCAGCTGGACAGGGTTTGGAGACCCAGTACTTC.

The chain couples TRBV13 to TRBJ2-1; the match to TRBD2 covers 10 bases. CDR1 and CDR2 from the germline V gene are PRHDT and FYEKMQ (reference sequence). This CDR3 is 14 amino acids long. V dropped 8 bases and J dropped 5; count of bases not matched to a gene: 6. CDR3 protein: CASVSGGSDNEQFF. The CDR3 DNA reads TGTGCCAGCGTTAGCGGGGGGTCGGACAATGAGCAGTTCTTC.

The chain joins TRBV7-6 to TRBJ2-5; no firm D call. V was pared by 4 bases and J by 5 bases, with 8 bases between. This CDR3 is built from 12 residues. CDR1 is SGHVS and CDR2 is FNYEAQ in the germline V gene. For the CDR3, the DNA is TGTGCCAGCAGCTCTCCCGGTGAGACCCAGTACTTC. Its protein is CASSSPGETQYF.

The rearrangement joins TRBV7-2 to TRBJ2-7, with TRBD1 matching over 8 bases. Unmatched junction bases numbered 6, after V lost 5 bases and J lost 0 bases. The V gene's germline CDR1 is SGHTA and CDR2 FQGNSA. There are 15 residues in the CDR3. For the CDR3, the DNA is TGTGCCAGCAGCGCTAGACAGGGGAGCTCCTACGAGCAGTACTTC. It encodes CASSARQGSSYEQYF. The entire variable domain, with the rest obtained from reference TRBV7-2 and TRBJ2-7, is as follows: GAGVSQSPSNKVTEKGKDVELRCDPISGHTALYWYRQSLGQGLEFLIYFQGNSAPDKSGLPSDRFSAERTGGSVSTLTIQRTQQEDSAVYLCASSARQGSSYEQYFGPGTRLTVT.

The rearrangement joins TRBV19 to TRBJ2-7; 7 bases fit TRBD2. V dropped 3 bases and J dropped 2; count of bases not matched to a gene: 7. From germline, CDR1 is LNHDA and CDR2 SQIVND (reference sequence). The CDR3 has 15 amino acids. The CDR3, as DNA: TGTGCCAGTAGTATGAGGGAGGGTGGCCCCTACGAGCAGTACTTC. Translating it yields CASSMREGGPYEQYF.

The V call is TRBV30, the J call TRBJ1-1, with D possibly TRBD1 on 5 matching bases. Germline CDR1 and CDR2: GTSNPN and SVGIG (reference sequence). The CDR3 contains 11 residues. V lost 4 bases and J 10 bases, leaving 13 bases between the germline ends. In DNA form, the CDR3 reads TGTGCCTGGACTGGTGGGGGGGGAGCTTTCTTT. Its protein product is CAWTGGGGAFF.

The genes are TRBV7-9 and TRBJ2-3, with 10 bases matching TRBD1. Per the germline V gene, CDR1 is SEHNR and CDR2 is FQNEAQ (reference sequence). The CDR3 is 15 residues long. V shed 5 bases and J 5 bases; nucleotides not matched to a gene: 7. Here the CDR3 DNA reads TGTGCCAGCAGCATAAGACAGGGGGCATTAGATACGCAGTATTTT. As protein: CASSIRQGALDTQYF.

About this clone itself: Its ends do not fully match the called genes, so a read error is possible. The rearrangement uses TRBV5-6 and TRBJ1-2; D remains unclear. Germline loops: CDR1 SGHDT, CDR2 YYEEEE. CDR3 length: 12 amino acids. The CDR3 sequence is CASSLGAETDNF. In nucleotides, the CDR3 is TGTGCCAGCAGCTTGGGGGCAGAGACCGATAACTTC. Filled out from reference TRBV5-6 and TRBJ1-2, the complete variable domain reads DAGVTQSPTHLIKTRGQQVTLRCSPKSGHDTVSWYQQALGQGPQFIFQYYEEEERQRGNFPDRFSGHQFPNYSSELNVNALLLGDSALYLCASSLGAETDNFGSGTRLTVV.

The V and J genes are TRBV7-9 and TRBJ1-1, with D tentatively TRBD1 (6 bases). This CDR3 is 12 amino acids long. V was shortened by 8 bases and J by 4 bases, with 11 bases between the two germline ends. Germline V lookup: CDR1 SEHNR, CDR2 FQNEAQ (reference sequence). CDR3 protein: CASGRGSTEAFF. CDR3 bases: TGTGCCAGCGGTAGGGGGAGCACTGAAGCTTTCTTT.

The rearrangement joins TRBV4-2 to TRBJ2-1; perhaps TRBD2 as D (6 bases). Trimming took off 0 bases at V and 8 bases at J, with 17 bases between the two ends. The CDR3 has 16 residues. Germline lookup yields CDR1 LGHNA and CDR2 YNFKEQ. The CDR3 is CASSQDQEGPGYEQFF. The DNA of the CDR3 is TGTGCCAGCAGCCAAGATCAGGAGGGCCCGGGGTATGAGCAGTTCTTC.

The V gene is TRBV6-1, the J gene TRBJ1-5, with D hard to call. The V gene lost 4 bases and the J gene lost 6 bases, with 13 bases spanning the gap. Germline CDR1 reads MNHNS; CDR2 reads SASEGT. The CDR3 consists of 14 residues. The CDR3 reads CASSVREEGQPQHF. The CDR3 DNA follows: TGTGCCAGCAGTGTCCGGGAGGAAGGTCAGCCCCAGCATTTT.

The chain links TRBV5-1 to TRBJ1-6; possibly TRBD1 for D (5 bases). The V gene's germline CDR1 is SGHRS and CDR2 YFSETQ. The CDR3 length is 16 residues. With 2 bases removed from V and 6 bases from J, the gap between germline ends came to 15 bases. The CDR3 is CASSFWGGDINSPLHF. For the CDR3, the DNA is TGCGCCAGCAGCTTTTGGGGCGGCGATATTAATTCACCCCTCCACTTT.

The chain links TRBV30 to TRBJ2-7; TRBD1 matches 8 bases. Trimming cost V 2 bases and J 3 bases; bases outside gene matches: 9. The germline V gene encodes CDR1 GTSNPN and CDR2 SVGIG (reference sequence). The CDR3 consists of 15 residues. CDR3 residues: CAWSSASDRDYEQYF. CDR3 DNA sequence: TGTGCCTGGAGTTCAGCCTCGGACAGGGACTACGAGCAGTACTTC.